The rows below give T cell receptor beta chains drawn from one sample of a study of blood T cell repertoires in COVID-19. The method was immunoSEQ multiplex PCR; TCRdb's version includes in-frame clones alone and lacks a portion of them. The sample has roughly 160,000 clones; over 75% are singletons. The sequenced material came from PBMCs or T cells enriched from blood (not recorded which). Source of these receptors: a woman aged 45 to 65 who had recovered from COVID-19. CDR3s include the opening cysteine and the closing phenylalanine or tryptophan. D genes are given only for firm matches. Part of the rows lack a size; the others show once, few, many or a class for expanded clones.

>TRBV12-5|TRBD1|TRBJ2-7|NA
TGTGCTAGTGGTTTGGAACAGGGGGCTTCGGCTGACGAGCAGTACTTC
CASGLEQGASADEQYF
>TRBV2|TRBD2|TRBJ2-1|NA
TGTGCCAGCAGTGTAATAGCGGGAGGCCCCTACAATGAGCAGTTCTTC
CASSVIAGGPYNEQFF
>TRBV2|TRBD1|TRBJ1-5|NA
TGTGCCAGCAGCCCGACAGGGTATAGCAATCAGCCCCAGCATTTT
CASSPTGYSNQPQHF
>TRBV30|NA|TRBJ1-4|NA
TGTGCCTGGAGCACACAGGGAGTCGGTGTGGAAAAACTGTTTTTT
CAWSTQGVGVEKLFF
>TRBV2|NA|TRBJ1-5|NA
TGTGCCAGCAGGAAAAACTCGGTCAATCAGCCCCAGCATTTT
CASRKNSVNQPQHF
>TRBV11-3|NA|TRBJ2-5|once
TGTGCCAGCAGCCGAGGAGGGGGGGACAGGTCGAACACGGAGACCCAGTACTTC
CASSRGGGDRSNTETQYF
>TRBV29-1|TRBD2|TRBJ2-1|NA
TGCAGCGGCCTCAAGACTAGCGGGAGTCTGGATGAGCAGTTCTTC
CSGLKTSGSLDEQFF
>TRBV7-9|TRBD2|TRBJ2-3|NA
TGTGCCAGCAGCTTCAGCGGGAGGGCCGGTTCAGATACGCAGTATTTT
CASSFSGRAGSDTQYF
>TRBV15|NA|TRBJ2-1|once
TGTGCCACCAGCAGAGTGCAGAACAATGAGCAGTTCTTC
CATSRVQNNEQFF
>TRBV10-3|TRBD1|TRBJ1-6|NA
TGTGCCATCAGGGAGGACAGGGGGCGTAATTCACCCCTCCACTTT
CAIREDRGRNSPLHF
>TRBV28|TRBD2|TRBJ2-7|NA
TGTGCCAGCAGTGACGGGACTAGGAGCTCCTACGAGCAGTACTTC
CASSDGTRSSYEQYF
>TRBV25-1|TRBD1|TRBJ1-4|NA
TGTGCCAGCAGTTTCGACAGGGCAACTAATGAAAAACTGTTTTTT
CASSFDRATNEKLFF
>TRBV27|NA|TRBJ1-1|NA
TGTGCCAGCAGTTTCCATTCGACAAACACTGAAGCTTTCTTT
CASSFHSTNTEAFF
>TRBV7-2|NA|TRBJ1-4|NA
TGTGCCAGCAGCCCAACCCCGGGGGAAAAACTGTTTTTT
CASSPTPGEKLFF
>TRBV28|NA|TRBJ1-5|NA
TGTGCCAGCGCCCCCCGGAGCACTGTTCAGCCCCAGCATTTT
CASAPRSTVQPQHF
>TRBV19|TRBD1|TRBJ1-2|few
TGTGCCAGTAGCCACAGGGGGCGAGACTATGGCTACACCTTC
CASSHRGRDYGYTF
>TRBV3-1/TRBV3-2|TRBD1|TRBJ1-2|NA
TGTGCCAGCAGCCAAGGAAGGGGGCGCAGCTATGGCTACACCTTC
CASSQGRGRSYGYTF
>TRBV18|TRBD1|TRBJ1-3|NA
TGTGCCAGCTCACCACCGAGGGGACAGGGTGGAAACACCATATATTTT
CASSPPRGQGGNTIYF
>TRBV10-2|TRBD2|TRBJ2-3|NA
TGCGCCAGCAGTGAGTCGTCTAGCGGGAGAGGAATGGGGTATTTT
CASSESSSGRGMGYF
>TRBV29-1|TRBD1|TRBJ2-3|NA
TGCAGCGTTGAATCAGGGGGTCTCACAGATACGCAGTATTTT
CSVESGGLTDTQYF
>TRBV5-1|TRBD2|TRBJ2-2|NA
TGCGCCAGCAGCCCCTTTTCGGGAGGGAACACCGGGGAGCTGTTTTTT
CASSPFSGGNTGELFF
>TRBV28|TRBD2|TRBJ2-7|NA
TGTGCCAGCACCCGGGAGGTGGCCAGCTCCTACAAGCAGTACTTC
CASTREVASSYKQYF
>TRBV7-2|NA|TRBJ2-1|NA
TGTGCCAGCAGCCCGGGCCCTCTCGAGGGCAATGAGCAGTTCTTC
CASSPGPLEGNEQFF
>TRBV6-5|NA|TRBJ2-7|NA
TGTGCCAGCAGTTACGGGCCCACCTACGAGCAGTACTTC
CASSYGPTYEQYF
>TRBV13|NA|TRBJ2-1|NA
TGTGCCAGCAGCCGCACTCGAGACAATGAGCAGTTCTTC
CASSRTRDNEQFF
>TRBV19|TRBD1|TRBJ2-7|NA
TGTGCCAGTAGTAAGGGGGCTTTGACCTACGAGCAGTACTTC
CASSKGALTYEQYF
>TRBV6-4|TRBD1|TRBJ1-1|NA
TGTGCCAGCAGTGAAGGAGGGGGCAGTGAAGCTTTCTTT
CASSEGGGSEAFF
>TRBV3-1/TRBV3-2|TRBD1|TRBJ2-7|NA
TGTGCCAGCAGCCAGACCTCCAGGGGGGAGCAGTACTTC
CASSQTSRGEQYF
>TRBV5-4|TRBD2|TRBJ2-3|NA
TGTGCCAGCAGCCCGATAAGTTCTAGCGGATTAGGGACAGATACGCAGTATTTT
CASSPISSSGLGTDTQYF
>TRBV2|NA|TRBJ2-3|NA
TGTGCCAGCAGGGTCGGGGTAGCGGAAGGCACAGATACGCAGTATTTT
CASRVGVAEGTDTQYF
>TRBV4-1|TRBD1|TRBJ1-1|NA
TGCGCCAGCAGCCAAGGGACAGGGCTGAACACTGAAGCTTTCTTT
CASSQGTGLNTEAFF
>TRBV30|TRBD1|TRBJ1-2|NA
TGTGCCTGGACCGGCTCCGGGACAGGGTACTATGGCTACACCTTC
CAWTGSGTGYYGYTF
>TRBV30|NA|TRBJ2-1|NA
TGTGCCTGGAGTGTACGGTATGAGCAGTTCTTC
CAWSVRYEQFF
>TRBV7-2|NA|TRBJ2-7|NA
TGTGCCAGCGCGAAGATGGCAGGGGATGGGTACGAGCAGTACTTC
CASAKMAGDGYEQYF
>TRBV7-9|NA|TRBJ2-7|NA
TGTGCCAGCAGCACGAGCGTATACGAGCAGTACTTC
CASSTSVYEQYF
>TRBV14|NA|TRBJ2-5|once
TGTGCCAGCAGCCAAGACTTCAGGCAGAAAGAGACCCAGTACTTC
CASSQDFRQKETQYF
>TRBV5-1|TRBD2|TRBJ2-2|NA
TGCGCCAGCAGCAGAAGTTCGACTAGCGGATATAACACCGGGGAGCTGTTTTTT
CASSRSSTSGYNTGELFF
>TRBV18|TRBD1|TRBJ1-4|NA
TGTGCCAGCTCACGACAGGGTGCAACTAATGAAAAACTGTTTTTT
CASSRQGATNEKLFF
>TRBV15|TRBD1|TRBJ1-3|NA
TGTGCCACCAGCAGAACCGGGACAGTGATCTCTGGAAACACCATATATTTT
CATSRTGTVISGNTIYF
>TRBV5-4|TRBD1|TRBJ1-2|NA
TGTGCCAGCAGCTTTCCCGGGACAGCCTATGGCTACACCTTC
CASSFPGTAYGYTF
>TRBV7-6|NA|TRBJ1-5|NA
TGTGCCAGCAGCCCGGACAGTTTTAGCAATCAGCCCCAGCATTTT
CASSPDSFSNQPQHF
>TRBV11-2|NA|TRBJ1-5|NA
TGTGCCAGCAGCGTAAACCACCAGGTCGGGCCCCAGCATTTT
CASSVNHQVGPQHF
>TRBV28|NA|TRBJ1-1|NA
TGTGCCACCCTGGGGGGTCGCACTGAAGCTTTCTTT
CATLGGRTEAFF
>TRBV5-1|NA|TRBJ1-1|NA
TGCGCCAGCAGGGAGGGAATGAACACTGAAGCTTTCTTT
CASREGMNTEAFF
>TRBV5-4|TRBD1|TRBJ2-4|NA
TGTGCCAGCAGCCGAGACAGGGCAAGAGGCAAAAACATTCAGTACTTC
CASSRDRARGKNIQYF
>TRBV28|TRBD1|TRBJ1-3|NA
TGTGCCAGCAGTTCACTACAGGGGAATCACAACACCATATATTTT
CASSSLQGNHNTIYF
>TRBV29-1|NA|TRBJ1-2|NA
TGCAGCGTTTCGGCGGGGCCAATTGGCTACACCTTC
CSVSAGPIGYTF
>TRBV4-1|NA|TRBJ2-1|NA
TGCGCCAGCAGCCAAGACTCAAATCAGCGGAGAACGTACAATGAGCAGTTCTTC
CASSQDSNQRRTYNEQFF
>TRBV27|NA|TRBJ1-1|once
TGTGCCAGCAGGGCCCAGATGACAGAACAAGCTTTCTTT
CASRAQMTEQAFF
>TRBV27|TRBD1|TRBJ1-3|NA
TGTGCCAGCAGTCCCAGACAGGGGTTCTCTGGAAACACCATATATTTT
CASSPRQGFSGNTIYF
>TRBV7-9|TRBD1|TRBJ1-2|few
TGTGCCAGCAGCCCGACGACAGGGATGGGCTACACCTTC
CASSPTTGMGYTF
>TRBV6-4|NA|TRBJ2-3|NA
TGTGCCAGCTATGTAGATACGCAGTATTTT
CASYVDTQYF
>TRBV4-1|NA|TRBJ2-2|NA
TGCGCCAGCAGCCAAGATCCGTTGACAGCTGCTGGGAACACCGGGGAGCTGTTTTTT
CASSQDPLTAAGNTGELFF
>TRBV19|TRBD1|TRBJ1-4|NA
TGTGCCAGTAGTTCGCAAATCCGGGACAGAAAGGCAACTAATGAAAAACTGTTTTTT
CASSSQIRDRKATNEKLFF
>TRBV5-1|NA|TRBJ1-2|once
TGCGCCAGCAGCTCGCAGCGATACTATGGCTACACCTTC
CASSSQRYYGYTF